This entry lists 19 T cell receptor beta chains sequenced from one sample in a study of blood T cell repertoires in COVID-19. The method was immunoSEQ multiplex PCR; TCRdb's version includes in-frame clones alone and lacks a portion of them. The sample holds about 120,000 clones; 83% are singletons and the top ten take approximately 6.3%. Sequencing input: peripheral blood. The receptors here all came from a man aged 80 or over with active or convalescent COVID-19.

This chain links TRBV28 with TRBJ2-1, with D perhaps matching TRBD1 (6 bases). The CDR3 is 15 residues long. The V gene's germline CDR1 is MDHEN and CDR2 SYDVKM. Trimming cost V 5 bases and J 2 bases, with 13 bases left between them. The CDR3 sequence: CASSKIRGPYNEQFF. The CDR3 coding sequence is TGTGCCAGCAGTAAAATCAGGGGCCCCTACAATGAGCAGTTCTTC.

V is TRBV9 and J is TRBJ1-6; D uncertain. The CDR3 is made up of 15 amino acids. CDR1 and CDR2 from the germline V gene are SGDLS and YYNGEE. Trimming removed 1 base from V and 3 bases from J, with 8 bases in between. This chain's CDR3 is CASSVREDYNSPLHF. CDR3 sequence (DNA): TGTGCCAGCAGCGTAAGGGAGGACTATAATTCACCCCTCCACTTT.

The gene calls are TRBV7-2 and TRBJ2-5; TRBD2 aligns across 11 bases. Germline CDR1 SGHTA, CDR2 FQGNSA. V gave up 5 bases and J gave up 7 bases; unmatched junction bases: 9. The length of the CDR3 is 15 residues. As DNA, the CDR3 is TGTGCCAGCAGCACCTCGGGACTAGCGGTGGGGACCCAGTACTTC. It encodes CASSTSGLAVGTQYF. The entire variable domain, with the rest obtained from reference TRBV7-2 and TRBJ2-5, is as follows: GAGVSQSPSNKVTEKGKDVELRCDPISGHTALYWYRQSLGQGLEFLIYFQGNSAPDKSGLPSDRFSAERTGGSVSTLTIQRTQQEDSAVYLCASSTSGLAVGTQYFGPGTRLLVL.

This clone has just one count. CDR3 loop: CASSLNIRGEQYF. CDR3 nucleotides: TGTGCCAGCAGTTTAAATATCCGGGGTGAGCAGTACTTC. The V and J genes are TRBV12-3 or TRBV12-4 and TRBJ2-7, with D perhaps matching TRBD2 (5 bases). Trimming took 2 bases from V and 7 from J, leaving 12 bases between them. This CDR3 spans 13 amino acids.

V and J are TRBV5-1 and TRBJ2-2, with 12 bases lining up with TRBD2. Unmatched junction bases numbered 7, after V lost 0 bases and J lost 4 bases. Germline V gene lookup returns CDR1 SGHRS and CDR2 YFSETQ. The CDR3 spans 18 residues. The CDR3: CASSLDTSGGTSTGELFF. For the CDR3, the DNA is TGCGCCAGCAGCTTGGATACTAGCGGGGGGACCTCCACCGGGGAGCTGTTTTTT.

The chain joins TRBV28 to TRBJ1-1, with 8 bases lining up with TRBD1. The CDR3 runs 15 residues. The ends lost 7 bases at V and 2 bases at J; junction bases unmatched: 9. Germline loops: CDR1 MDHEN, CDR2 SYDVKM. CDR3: CASTGRGHSNTEAFF. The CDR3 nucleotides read TGTGCCAGCACCGGCAGGGGGCATAGTAACACTGAAGCTTTCTTT.

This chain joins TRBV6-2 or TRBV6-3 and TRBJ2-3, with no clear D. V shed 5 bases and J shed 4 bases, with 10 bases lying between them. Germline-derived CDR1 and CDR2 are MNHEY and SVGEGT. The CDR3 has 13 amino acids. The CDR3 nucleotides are TGTGCCAGCAGTGCCCTACGGGCAGATACGCAGTATTTT. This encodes CASSALRADTQYF.

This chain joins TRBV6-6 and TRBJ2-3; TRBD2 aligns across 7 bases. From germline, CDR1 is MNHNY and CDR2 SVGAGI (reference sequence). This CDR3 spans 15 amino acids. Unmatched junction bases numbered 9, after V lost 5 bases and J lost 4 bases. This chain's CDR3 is CASSGAGDGADTQYF. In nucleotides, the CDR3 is TGTGCCAGCAGTGGGGCGGGGGATGGGGCAGATACGCAGTATTTT.

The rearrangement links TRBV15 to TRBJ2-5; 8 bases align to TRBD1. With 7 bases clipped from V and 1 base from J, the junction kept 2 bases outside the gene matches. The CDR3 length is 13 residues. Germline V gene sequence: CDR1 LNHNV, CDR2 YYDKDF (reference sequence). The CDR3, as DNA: TGTGCCACCAAGGACAGGGCCCAAGAGACCCAGTACTTC. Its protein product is CATKDRAQETQYF.

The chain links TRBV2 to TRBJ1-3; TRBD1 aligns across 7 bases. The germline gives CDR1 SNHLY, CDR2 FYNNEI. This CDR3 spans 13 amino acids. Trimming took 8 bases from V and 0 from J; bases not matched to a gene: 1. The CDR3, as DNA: TGTGCCAGCCGACAGGGCTCTGGAAACACCATATATTTT. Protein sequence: CASRQGSGNTIYF.

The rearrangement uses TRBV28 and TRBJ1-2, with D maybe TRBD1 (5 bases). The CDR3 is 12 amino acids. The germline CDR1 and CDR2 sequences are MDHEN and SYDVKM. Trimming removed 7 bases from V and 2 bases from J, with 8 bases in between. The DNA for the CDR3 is TGTGCCAGCAACCAGGGCAACTATGGCTACACCTTC. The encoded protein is CASNQGNYGYTF.

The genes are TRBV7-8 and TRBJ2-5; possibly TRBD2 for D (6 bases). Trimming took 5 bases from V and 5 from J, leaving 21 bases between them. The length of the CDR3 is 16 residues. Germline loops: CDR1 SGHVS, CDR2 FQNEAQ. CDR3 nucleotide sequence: TGTGCCAGCAGCCCCTTCGGCGGGGCGAAAGGGGAGACCCAGTACTTC. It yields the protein CASSPFGGAKGETQYF. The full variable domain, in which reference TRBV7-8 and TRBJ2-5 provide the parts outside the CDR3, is GAGVSQSPRYKVAKRGQDVALRCDPISGHVSLFWYQQALGQGPEFLTYFQNEAQLDKSGLPSDRFFAERPEGSVSTLKIQRTQQEDSAVYLCASSPFGGAKGETQYFGPGTRLLVL.

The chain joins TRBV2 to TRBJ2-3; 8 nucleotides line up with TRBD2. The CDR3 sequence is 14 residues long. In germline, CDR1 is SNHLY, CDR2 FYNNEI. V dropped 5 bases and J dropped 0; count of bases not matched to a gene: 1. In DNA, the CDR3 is TGTGCCAGCAGTCGGGGGGGTAGCACAGATACGCAGTATTTT. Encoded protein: CASSRGGSTDTQYF.

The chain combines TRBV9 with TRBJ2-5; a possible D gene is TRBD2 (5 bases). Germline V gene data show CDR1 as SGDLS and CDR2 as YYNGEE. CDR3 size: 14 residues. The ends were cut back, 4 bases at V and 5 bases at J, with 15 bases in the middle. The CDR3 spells CASSFGLPGETQYF. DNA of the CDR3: TGTGCCAGCAGCTTCGGTCTCCCGGGGGAGACCCAGTACTTC.

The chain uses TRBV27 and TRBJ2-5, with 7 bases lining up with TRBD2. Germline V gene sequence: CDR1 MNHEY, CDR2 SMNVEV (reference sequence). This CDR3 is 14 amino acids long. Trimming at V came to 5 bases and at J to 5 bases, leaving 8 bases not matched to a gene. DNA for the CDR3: TGTGCCAGCAGTCAAGGACTAGAGGGGGAGACCCAGTACTTC. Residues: CASSQGLEGETQYF.

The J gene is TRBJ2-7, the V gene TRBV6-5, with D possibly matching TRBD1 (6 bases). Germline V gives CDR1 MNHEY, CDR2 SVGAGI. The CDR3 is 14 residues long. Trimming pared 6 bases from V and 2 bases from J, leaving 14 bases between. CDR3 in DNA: TGTGCCAGCAGAGAGACAGGTCGGGCCTACGAGCAGTACTTC. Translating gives CASRETGRAYEQYF.

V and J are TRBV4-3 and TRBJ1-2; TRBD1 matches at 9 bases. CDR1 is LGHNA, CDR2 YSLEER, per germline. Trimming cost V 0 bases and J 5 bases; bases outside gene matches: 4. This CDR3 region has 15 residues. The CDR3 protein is CASSQDYGQGYGYTF. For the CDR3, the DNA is TGCGCCAGCAGCCAAGATTACGGACAGGGGTATGGCTACACCTTC.

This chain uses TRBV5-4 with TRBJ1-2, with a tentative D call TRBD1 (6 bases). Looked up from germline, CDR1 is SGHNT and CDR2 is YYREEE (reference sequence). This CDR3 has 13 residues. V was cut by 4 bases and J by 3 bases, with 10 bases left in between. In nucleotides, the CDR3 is TGTGCCAGCAGCCCGGACAGCTACTATGGCTACACCTTC. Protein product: CASSPDSYYGYTF.

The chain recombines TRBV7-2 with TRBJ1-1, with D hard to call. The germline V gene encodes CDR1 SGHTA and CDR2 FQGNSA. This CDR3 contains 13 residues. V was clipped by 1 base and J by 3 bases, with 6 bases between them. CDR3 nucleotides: TGTGCCAGCAGCTTAGTATTCGACACTGAAGCTTTCTTT. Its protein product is CASSLVFDTEAFF.